Shown below are 27 T cell receptor beta chains from a single sample sequenced in a study of technical replicates of blood from several donors. Measured with immunoSEQ multiplex PCR; TCRdb has only the in-frame clones, and not every one. The sample has tens of thousands of clones; around 92% are singletons. Sequenced material: PBMCs. These receptors all come from a human donor in good health. Some clones in this sample may be carry-over from other donors' samples.

The rearrangement joins TRBV7-2 to TRBJ2-7; a weak D match, TRBD1 (7 bases). This CDR3 contains 14 residues. Germline V gene lookup returns CDR1 SGHTA and CDR2 FQGNSA. With 3 bases removed from V and 0 bases from J, the gap between germline ends came to 9 bases. The DNA for the CDR3 is TGTGCCAGCAGCTTTCAGGGGGGCTCCTACGAGCAGTACTTC. Its protein is CASSFQGGSYEQYF.

In this sample, this clone turned up once. The rearrangement links TRBV5-1 to TRBJ2-1; TRBD2 agrees at 10 bases. The CDR3 contains 15 residues. From germline, CDR1 is SGHRS and CDR2 YFSETQ. J lost 1 base, V lost 5 bases, and 3 bases had no gene match. DNA for the CDR3: TGCGCCAGCAGTCCGACTAGCGGGTCCTACAATGAGCAGTTCTTC. It yields the protein CASSPTSGSYNEQFF.

This clone showed up just once. This chain links TRBV21-1 with TRBJ2-7; the table's D gene call, TRBD1, was not cross checked with the DNA. TRBV21-1 is a pseudogene segment. The CDR3 loop spans 16 amino acids. As DNA, the CDR3 is TGTGCCAGCAGCGCCCCTCCCCAGGGGGGAATTTACGAGCAGTACTTC. It encodes CASSAPPQGGIYEQYF.

The rearrangement uses TRBV15 and TRBJ2-1; D is unresolved. Trimming took off 0 bases at V and 9 bases at J, with 15 bases between the two ends. Per the germline V gene, CDR1 is LNHNV and CDR2 is YYDKDF (reference sequence). The CDR3 consists of 15 residues. CDR3 loop: CATSRDVLSLSEQFF. DNA of the CDR3: TGTGCCACCAGCAGAGACGTCTTATCGCTGAGTGAGCAGTTCTTC.

This clone came up once. V and J are TRBV19 and TRBJ1-2; D might be TRBD1 (5 bases). Per the germline V gene, CDR1 is LNHDA and CDR2 is SQIVND (reference sequence). The V gene lost 5 bases and the J gene lost 5 bases, with 21 bases spanning the gap. The length of the CDR3 is 16 residues. CDR3 DNA: TGTGCCAGTAGTTCGTACTCCCTCCCGGGGGGGTATGGCTACACCTTC. Amino acids: CASSSYSLPGGYGYTF.

J is TRBJ2-5 and V is TRBV9; D is unclear. Trimming cost V 3 bases and J 1 base, with 7 bases left between them. This CDR3 has 13 residues. Germline CDR1 SGDLS, CDR2 YYNGEE. The CDR3 DNA sequence: TGTGCCAGCAGCGGAAACATCCAAGAGACCCAGTACTTC. This codes for CASSGNIQETQYF.

The gene calls are TRBV7-3 and TRBJ2-3, with unresolved D. With 4 bases removed from V and 1 base from J, the gap between germline ends came to 6 bases. This CDR3 comprises 13 residues. The germline V gene encodes CDR1 SGHTA and CDR2 FQGTGA. The CDR3 loop reads CASSSSGTDTQYF. The CDR3 bases are TGTGCCAGCAGCTCCTCGGGCACAGATACGCAGTATTTT.

The V gene is TRBV11-3, the J gene TRBJ2-7, with 9 positions matching TRBD1. The length of the CDR3 is 19 residues. From germline, CDR1 is SGHNT and CDR2 YENEEA. After removal of 1 base from V and 9 bases from J, the junction contained 22 bases not matched to a gene. Written as DNA, the CDR3 is TGTGCCAGCAGCTTAGTGAAGTTGTTCGCGGGACAGGGTCCTTCAGGGCAGTACTTC. Amino acid sequence: CASSLVKLFAGQGPSGQYF.

V is TRBV7-3 and J is TRBJ2-3; weak D call: TRBD2 (5 bases). The length of the CDR3 is 13 residues. V lost 4 bases, J lost 3 bases, and 8 bases lay in between. Germline loops: CDR1 SGHTA, CDR2 FQGTGA. The CDR3 bases are TGTGCCAGCAGCTACGGGGAGACAGATACGCAGTATTTT. It yields the protein CASSYGETDTQYF.

The chain has TRBV21-1 and TRBJ1-5. TRBV21-1 is an annotated pseudogene. The length of the CDR3 is 14 residues. As DNA, the CDR3 is TGTGCCAGCAGCCACCGGGTAAACTCTCAGCCCCAGCATTTT. Protein product: CASSHRVNSQPQHF.

This chain links TRBV5-1 with TRBJ2-2; D gene uncertain. Germline CDR1 reads SGHRS; CDR2 reads YFSETQ. CDR3 length: 15 residues. The germline V and J ends were trimmed by 4 bases and 0 bases, with 10 bases remaining between them. CDR3 in amino acids: CASSTDTANTGELFF. In nucleotides, the CDR3 is TGCGCCAGCAGCACCGACACAGCGAACACCGGGGAGCTGTTTTTT.

J is TRBJ1-6 and V is TRBV18; 9 nucleotides align to TRBD1. The length of the CDR3 is 15 residues. CDR1 is KGHSH, CDR2 LQKENI, per germline. J lost 7 bases, V lost 2 bases, and 3 bases had no gene match. This CDR3 reads CASSPIGTGNSPLHF. CDR3 nucleotide sequence: TGTGCCAGCTCACCAATCGGGACAGGGAATTCACCCCTCCACTTT.

For this clone: One end of the junction is discordant with germline, which a read error may explain. The chain carries TRBV4-3 and TRBJ2-7; 14 bases align to TRBD2. Germline V gene sequence: CDR1 LGHNA, CDR2 YSLEER. This CDR3 has 20 amino acids. The CDR3 nucleotides read TGCGCCAGCAGCAAAGAGGTTGGGACTAGCGGGGGTGGGGGTCCCTACGAGCAGTACTTC. Its protein product is CASSKEVGTSGGGGPYEQYF.

The chain uses TRBV5-6 and TRBJ1-1; D gene uncertain. Germline V CDR1 and CDR2: SGHDT, YYEEEE. The CDR3 loop spans 11 amino acids. The V end was cut by 0 bases, the J end by 7 bases, with 4 bases between. The chain's CDR3 is CASSLVHEAFF. The DNA for the CDR3 is TGTGCCAGCAGCTTGGTTCATGAAGCTTTCTTT.

V usage is TRBV7-9 and J usage is TRBJ2-5; TRBD2 agrees at 9 bases. Germline V gene sequence: CDR1 SEHNR, CDR2 FQNEAQ (reference sequence). Unmatched junction bases numbered 11, after V lost 5 bases and J lost 4 bases. The CDR3 loop spans 16 amino acids. The CDR3 region has the DNA TGTGCCAGCAGCCCGGGGGAGCTAGCGGGGATAGAGACCCAGTACTTC. The encoded protein is CASSPGELAGIETQYF.

The chain has TRBV9 and TRBJ2-5, with D possibly TRBD2 on 5 matching bases. The CDR3 spans 14 residues. V was trimmed by 4 bases and J by 5 bases, leaving 15 bases between them. Germline assignment: CDR1 SGDLS and CDR2 YYNGEE. CDR3 DNA sequence: TGTGCCAGCAGCCCACCTAAGCCGGGGGAGACCCAGTACTTC. Translating it yields CASSPPKPGETQYF.

The chain uses TRBV7-9 and TRBJ1-1; 9 nucleotides match TRBD1. The V and J ends lost 6 bases and 11 bases, in that order; junction bases with no gene match: 10. The CDR3 has 13 amino acids. Germline V gene lookup returns CDR1 SEHNR and CDR2 FQNEAQ (reference sequence). The CDR3 nucleotides read TGTGCCAGCAGTTCTTACGGACAGGGGAGTGCTTTCTTT. Its protein product is CASSSYGQGSAFF.

This clone was seen a single time. V gene TRBV7-3 combines with J gene TRBJ1-1; D remains ambiguous. Germline values: CDR1 SGHTA, CDR2 FQGTGA. There are 13 residues in the CDR3. The ends were cut back, 5 bases at V and 1 base at J, with 8 bases in the middle. In nucleotides, the CDR3 is TGTGCCAGCAGCAGGGAGGGGAACACTGAAGCTTTCTTT. Protein sequence: CASSREGNTEAFF.

The J gene is TRBJ1-1, the V gene TRBV7-2, with 8 bases fitting TRBD1. J lost 3 bases, V lost 4 bases, and 7 bases had no gene match. CDR1 is SGHTA, CDR2 FQGNSA, per germline. The CDR3 covers 15 residues. CDR3 nucleotide sequence: TGTGCCAGCAGCTACCGGACAGGGCGGGACACTGAAGCTTTCTTT. Residues: CASSYRTGRDTEAFF.

This clone was counted a single time. V usage is TRBV7-3 and J usage is TRBJ2-1; D is unresolved. V gave up 2 bases and J gave up 9 bases, with 11 bases separating them. Germline CDR1 reads SGHTA; CDR2 reads FQGTGA. The CDR3 covers 13 residues. CDR3 residues: CASSLDPSGEQFF. In DNA form, the CDR3 reads TGTGCCAGCAGCTTAGATCCCAGTGGTGAGCAGTTCTTC.

This chain uses TRBV5-4 with TRBJ1-6; 10 nucleotides line up with TRBD1. The trim removed 4 bases at V and 9 bases at J, leaving 10 bases unmatched. This CDR3 is built from 16 residues. The V gene's germline CDR1 is SGHNT and CDR2 YYREEE (reference sequence). CDR3 protein: CASSQPRTGGTSPLHF. CDR3 DNA sequence: TGTGCCAGCAGCCAACCCCGGACAGGGGGAACTTCACCCCTCCACTTT.

V and J are TRBV15 and TRBJ1-4; a weak D match, TRBD1 (5 bases). CDR3 length: 15 amino acids. Per the germline V gene, CDR1 is LNHNV and CDR2 is YYDKDF (reference sequence). Trimming pared 1 base from V and 7 bases from J, leaving 13 bases between. The chain's CDR3 is CATSRGRGTSEKLFF. The CDR3 DNA is TGTGCCACCAGCAGAGGAAGGGGTACGAGTGAAAAACTGTTTTTT.

This rearrangement joins TRBV13 to TRBJ1-4; possible D gene TRBD1, 5 bases. The CDR3 extends over 17 amino acids. Trimming took 2 bases from V and 2 from J, leaving 15 bases between them. Germline CDR1 reads PRHDT; CDR2 reads FYEKMQ (reference sequence). CDR3 amino acids: CASSLLGGEGTNEKLFF. CDR3 nucleotide sequence: TGTGCCAGCAGCTTATTGGGAGGGGAGGGTACTAATGAAAAACTGTTTTTT.

CDR3 DNA sequence: TGTGCCAGCAGCGGGACAGGGGCCCTCTTTGGGAACACTGAAGCTTTCTTT. This codes for CASSGTGALFGNTEAFF. The rearrangement joins TRBV5-4 to TRBJ1-1; 10 bases fit TRBD1. The CDR3 runs 17 residues. V dropped 4 bases and J dropped 1; count of bases not matched to a gene: 10. The germline V gene has CDR1 SGHNT and CDR2 YYREEE (reference sequence).

The chain is built from TRBV5-1 and TRBJ1-5; tentatively, D is TRBD1 (5 bases). The CDR3 has 15 residues. Trimming took off 4 bases at V and 4 bases at J, with 15 bases between the two ends. The germline CDR1 and CDR2 sequences are SGHRS and YFSETQ. The DNA of the CDR3 is TGCGCCAGCAGCCGCGAAGGGGCTCATAATCAGCCCCAGCATTTT. It is translated as CASSREGAHNQPQHF.

This clone was picked up one time. The chain couples TRBV19 to TRBJ1-5; TRBD1 matches at 7 bases. V lost 1 base to trimming and J lost 7 bases; unmatched junction nucleotides: 4. Germline-derived CDR1 and CDR2 are LNHDA and SQIVND (reference sequence). The CDR3 covers 14 residues. The CDR3 nucleotides read TGTGCCAGTAGTATAGGAGGGGGCGGCCAGCCCCAGCATTTT. Translation: CASSIGGGGQPQHF. The complete variable domain, with remaining parts taken from reference TRBV19 and TRBJ1-5, reads DGGITQSPKYLFRKEGQNVTLSCEQNLNHDAMYWYRQDPGQGLRLIYYSQIVNDFQKGDIAEGYSVSREKKESFPLTVTSAQKNPTAFYLCASSIGGGGQPQHFGDGTRLSIL.

The rearrangement uses TRBV10-3 and TRBJ1-6; weak D call: TRBD1 (5 bases). Germline values: CDR1 ENHRY, CDR2 SYGVKD. The CDR3 has 13 amino acids. The V end was cut by 10 bases, the J end by 15 bases, with 22 bases between. The CDR3 coding sequence is TGTGCCACCCAGGGAGGGTTGACGCCTCGCCTCCACTTT. It is translated as CATQGGLTPRLHF.